The 28 T cell receptor beta chains reported below all come from one sample, sequenced in a study of OX40 agonist ivuxolimab in advanced cancers. TCRdb's copy holds only in-frame clones and misses some; the assay was immunoSEQ multiplex PCR. The sample has about 49,000 clones, roughly 80% seen once. Here the sequenced sample was CD4+ or CD8+ T cells sorted from blood, taken in a trial of the OX40 agonist ivuxolimab. These receptors were obtained from an adult with an advanced solid tumor such as melanoma, head and neck, liver or kidney cancer.

V gene TRBV7-2 combines with J gene TRBJ2-1; D uncertain. CDR3 length equals 14 residues. V gave up 5 bases and J gave up 8 bases, with 16 bases separating them. Germline values: CDR1 SGHTA, CDR2 FQGNSA. The DNA of the CDR3 is TGTGCCAGCAGCGCCTCAAGGGTGGGCGATGAGCAGTTCTTC. Encoded protein: CASSASRVGDEQFF.

In regard to this clone: The sample contains more than one DNA sequence encoding this CDR3. V and J are TRBV27 and TRBJ1-5, with a weak D call TRBD1 (5 bases). Germline CDR1 is MNHEY and CDR2 is SMNVEV (reference sequence). This CDR3 has 15 amino acids. Between the trimmed V and J ends, which lost 6 bases and 9 bases, there was a span of 21 bases. The CDR3 DNA reads as TGTGCCAGCAGCCCTACAAGGCAGGGTCCCCCGCCCCAGCATTTT. Encoded protein: CASSPTRQGPPPQHF.

V usage is TRBV19 and J usage is TRBJ2-1; a possible D gene is TRBD2 (6 bases). V gave up 5 bases and J gave up 7 bases, with 9 bases separating them. The V gene's germline CDR1 is LNHDA and CDR2 SQIVND (reference sequence). The CDR3 sequence is 12 residues long. CDR3 nucleotide sequence: TGTGCCAGTAGTTCCGGACTAAATGAGCAGTTCTTC. Protein product: CASSSGLNEQFF.

V usage is TRBV14 and J usage is TRBJ2-5; D could derive from TRBD1 or TRBD2 (6 bases each). The CDR3 loop spans 14 amino acids. Germline V CDR1 and CDR2: SGHDN, FVKESK. Deletions cut 5 bases from V and 5 bases from J, with 15 bases between. The CDR3 loop reads CASSTGRSGETQYF. The CDR3 coding sequence is TGTGCCAGCAGCACAGGGAGGAGCGGGGAGACCCAGTACTTC. Full variable domain (outside the CDR3, taken from reference TRBV14 and TRBJ2-5): EAGVTQFPSHSVIEKGQTVTLRCDPISGHDNLYWYRRVMGKEIKFLLHFVKESKQDESGMPNNRFLAERTGGTYSTLKVQPAELEDSGVYFCASSTGRSGETQYFGPGTRLLVL.

The chain has TRBV4-3 and TRBJ2-1; 12 nucleotides match TRBD2. The CDR3 covers 15 residues. V lost 2 bases to trimming and J lost 5 bases; unmatched junction nucleotides: 1. CDR1 and CDR2 (germline): LGHNA, YSLEER. CDR3 in amino acids: CASSQRTSGDNEQFF. The CDR3 bases are TGCGCCAGCAGCCAAAGGACTAGCGGGGACAATGAGCAGTTCTTC.

This clone has a handful of counts. This chain links TRBV7-2 with TRBJ1-1; a possible D gene is TRBD1 (6 bases). V lost 7 bases to trimming and J lost 1 base, with 19 bases between them. The CDR3 extends over 16 amino acids. Germline V gene data show CDR1 as SGHTA and CDR2 as FQGNSA. The CDR3 protein is CASTSEPGTQNTEAFF. The CDR3 DNA reads TGTGCCAGCACCTCGGAGCCCGGGACACAGAACACTGAAGCTTTCTTT.

This clone was recorded once. The CDR3: CASSASGRAAEQYF. The CDR3 nucleotides are TGTGCCAGCAGTGCGAGCGGGAGGGCCGCCGAGCAGTACTTC. The V and J genes are TRBV2 and TRBJ2-7; 10 nucleotides line up with TRBD2. The CDR3 is made up of 14 amino acids. Unmatched junction bases numbered 6, after V lost 4 bases and J lost 6 bases. Per germline, CDR1 SNHLY and CDR2 FYNNEI.

The V call is TRBV7-2, the J call TRBJ2-7; D ambiguous. Germline loops: CDR1 SGHTA, CDR2 FQGNSA. The length of the CDR3 is 13 residues. V was shortened by 5 bases and J by 0 bases, with 8 bases between the two germline ends. CDR3 sequence reads: CASSQSSSYEQYF. The CDR3 bases are TGTGCCAGCAGCCAGAGCAGCTCCTACGAGCAGTACTTC. The variable domain in full, completed from reference TRBV7-2 and TRBJ2-7, reads GAGVSQSPSNKVTEKGKDVELRCDPISGHTALYWYRQSLGQGLEFLIYFQGNSAPDKSGLPSDRFSAERTGGSVSTLTIQRTQQEDSAVYLCASSQSSSYEQYFGPGTRLTVT.

This clone was seen a few times. The J gene is TRBJ2-1, the V gene TRBV28, with D maybe TRBD2 (6 bases). The V gene's germline CDR1 is MDHEN and CDR2 SYDVKM. CDR3 size: 13 residues. Trimming stripped 2 bases from V and 8 bases from J, with 10 bases between. CDR3 region: CASSLAAGYEQFF. CDR3 sequence (DNA): TGTGCCAGCAGTTTAGCGGCGGGATATGAGCAGTTCTTC. The variable domain in full, completed from reference TRBV28 and TRBJ2-1, reads DVKVTQSSRYLVKRTGEKVFLECVQDMDHENMFWYRQDPGLGLRLIYFSYDVKMKEKGDIPEGYSVSREKKERFSLILESASTNQTSMYLCASSLAAGYEQFFGPGTRLTVL.

The chain combines TRBV2 with TRBJ2-3; 9 bases match TRBD2. Germline V CDR1 and CDR2: SNHLY, FYNNEI. The CDR3 loop spans 15 amino acids. Trimming removed 8 bases from V and 2 bases from J; junction bases left unmatched: 8. The CDR3 DNA sequence: TGTGCCAGCCGTAGATTAGCGGGAGACACAGATACGCAGTATTTT. This gives the protein CASRRLAGDTDTQYF.

Regarding this clone: One junction end disagrees with the germline gene, perhaps due to a read error. The chain carries TRBV2 and TRBJ1-2; no clear D. The CDR3 is made up of 8 amino acids. Germline CDR1 and CDR2: SNHLY and FYNNEI. The CDR3 here is CGGGGYTF. The DNA for the CDR3 is TGCGGAGGCGGGGGCTACACCTTC.

This rearrangement joins TRBV28 to TRBJ2-7; D is unresolved. CDR1 is MDHEN and CDR2 is SYDVKM in the germline V gene. CDR3 length equals 14 residues. V was shortened by 5 bases and J by 4 bases, with 15 bases between the two germline ends. The DNA for the CDR3 is TGTGCCAGCAGTCCCCCTGATCACGCTTACGAGCAGTACTTC. Its protein product is CASSPPDHAYEQYF.

The V gene is TRBV2, the J gene TRBJ2-2; 8 nucleotides align to TRBD1. This CDR3 is built from 15 residues. Germline lookup yields CDR1 SNHLY and CDR2 FYNNEI. Trimming removed 7 bases from V and 0 bases from J; junction bases left unmatched: 4. The CDR3 bases are TGTGCCAGCACCCGGGACAGGACGAACACCGGGGAGCTGTTTTTT. Amino acids: CASTRDRTNTGELFF.

The chain is built from TRBV28 and TRBJ1-3; possible D gene TRBD1, 6 bases. This CDR3 region has 12 residues. Trimming stripped 8 bases from V and 4 bases from J, with 9 bases between. Per the germline V gene, CDR1 is MDHEN and CDR2 is SYDVKM. The CDR3 loop reads CASATGGNTIYF. In nucleotides, the CDR3 is TGTGCCAGCGCAACAGGGGGAAACACCATATATTTT.

This chain links TRBV5-1 with TRBJ2-5, with 9 bases matching TRBD1. The CDR3 sequence is 15 residues long. In germline, CDR1 is SGHRS, CDR2 YFSETQ. J was trimmed by 5 bases and V by 0 bases; bases with no gene match: 5. In nucleotides, the CDR3 is TGCGCCAGCAGCTTGGGGGACAGGGTGTTGGAGACCCAGTACTTC. Its translation is CASSLGDRVLETQYF. The variable domain in full, completed from reference TRBV5-1 and TRBJ2-5, reads KAGVTQTPRYLIKTRGQQVTLSCSPISGHRSVSWYQQTPGQGLQFLFEYFSETQRNKGNFPGRFSGRQFSNSRSEMNVSTLELGDSALYLCASSLGDRVLETQYFGPGTRLLVL.

The chain combines TRBV13 with TRBJ2-1; 12 nucleotides agree with TRBD2. The trim removed 5 bases at V and 0 bases at J, leaving 5 bases unmatched. Germline CDR1 reads PRHDT; CDR2 reads FYEKMQ (reference sequence). The CDR3 length is 17 residues. CDR3 nucleotide sequence: TGTGCCAGCAGCCCAGGACTAGCGGGAAGCTCCTACAATGAGCAGTTCTTC. This gives the protein CASSPGLAGSSYNEQFF.

The CDR3: CASSLQKGGLQPQHF. CDR3 coding DNA: TGTGCCAGCAGCCTCCAGAAGGGGGGCCTTCAGCCCCAGCATTTT. V gene TRBV7-2 combines with J gene TRBJ1-5; possible D gene TRBD1, 6 bases. CDR1 and CDR2 from the germline V gene are SGHTA and FQGNSA. The CDR3 is made up of 15 amino acids. Between the trimmed V and J ends, which lost 5 bases and 6 bases, there was a span of 17 bases.

J is TRBJ2-3 and V is TRBV7-6, with TRBD2 identical over 11 bases. V was clipped by 5 bases and J by 3 bases; unmatched bases: 4. The germline V gene has CDR1 SGHVS and CDR2 FNYEAQ. The CDR3 has 15 amino acids. The CDR3 sequence is CASSPGLAVTDTQYF. In DNA, the CDR3 is TGTGCCAGCAGCCCGGGACTAGCGGTGACAGATACGCAGTATTTT.

This chain links TRBV7-3 with TRBJ2-2, with D unclear. The CDR3 sequence is 13 residues long. Germline V gene data show CDR1 as SGHTA and CDR2 as FQGTGA. Between the trimmed V and J ends, which lost 5 bases and 7 bases, there was a span of 11 bases. The CDR3 region is CASSPPVGGELFF. In nucleotides, the CDR3 is TGTGCCAGCAGCCCCCCGGTTGGCGGGGAGCTGTTTTTT. Using reference TRBV7-3 and TRBJ2-2 for the parts outside the CDR3, the full variable domain is GAGVSQTPSNKVTEKGKYVELRCDPISGHTALYWYRQSLGQGPEFLIYFQGTGAADDSGLPNDRFFAVRPEGSVSTLKIQRTERGDSAVYLCASSPPVGGELFFGEGSRLTVL.

This clone was detected only once. V usage is TRBV4-3 and J usage is TRBJ1-1; no clear D. This CDR3 has 14 residues. Deletions cut 1 base from V and 5 bases from J, with 11 bases between. Germline V gives CDR1 LGHNA, CDR2 YSLEER. CDR3 nucleotide sequence: TGCGCCAGCAGCCAAGTTCTCGGGGATACTGAAGCTTTCTTT. It codes for CASSQVLGDTEAFF.

The J gene is TRBJ1-1, the V gene TRBV19; TRBD1 matches 8 bases. Germline-derived CDR1 and CDR2 are LNHDA and SQIVND (reference sequence). CDR3 length: 14 amino acids. J lost 4 bases, V lost 9 bases, and 10 bases had no gene match. The CDR3 DNA follows: TGTGCCAGCTGTCAGGGGGCGCTGGGCACTGAAGCTTTCTTT. Protein: CASCQGALGTEAFF.

This clone appeared a single time. V gene TRBV21-1 combines with J gene TRBJ2-3; the D call TRBD2 from the table was never checked on the DNA. TRBV21-1 is a known pseudogene. There are 17 residues in the CDR3. The CDR3, as DNA: TGTGCCAGCAGCAAAAGACTAGCGGGAGGTAGCACAGATACGCAGTATTTT. Residues: CASSKRLAGGSTDTQYF.

The gene calls are TRBV5-1 and TRBJ2-5; TRBD2 matches at 14 bases. CDR1 and CDR2 (germline): SGHRS, YFSETQ. Trimming cost V 4 bases and J 4 bases; bases outside gene matches: 9. The CDR3 loop spans 17 amino acids. CDR3 protein: CASSPGLAGDGGETQYF. Here the CDR3 DNA reads TGCGCCAGCAGCCCGGGACTAGCGGGAGATGGTGGAGAGACCCAGTACTTC.

The genes are TRBV7-9 and TRBJ2-7, with D perhaps matching TRBD2 (6 bases). V lost 8 bases and J lost 0, with 11 bases in between. Germline CDR1 and CDR2: SEHNR and FQNEAQ (reference sequence). The CDR3 runs to 13 residues. CDR3 protein: CASRELPSYEQYF. The DNA for the CDR3 is TGTGCCAGCCGGGAGCTTCCCTCCTACGAGCAGTACTTC.

This clone was seen a handful of times. This chain joins TRBV29-1 and TRBJ1-1; D is unresolved. Between the trimmed V and J ends, which lost 2 bases and 7 bases, there was a span of 8 bases. CDR1 is SQVTM, CDR2 ANQGSEA, per germline. The CDR3 totals 11 residues. The CDR3 bases are TGCAGCGTTGAAATGGGTCGTGAAGCTTTCTTT. This translates into CSVEMGREAFF.

This sequence joins TRBV7-8 and TRBJ1-1, with TRBD1 identical over 8 bases. V gave up 5 bases and J gave up 10 bases; unmatched junction bases: 9. Germline V gene data show CDR1 as SGHVS and CDR2 as FQNEAQ. The CDR3 is 13 residues long. The CDR3, as DNA: TGTGCCAGCAGCCCGGACAGGGTTGAATCAGCTTTCTTT. Translating gives CASSPDRVESAFF.

This rearrangement joins TRBV5-6 to TRBJ2-5, with 7 positions matching TRBD1. V shed 1 base and J 9 bases; nucleotides not matched to a gene: 6. The length of the CDR3 is 13 residues. The germline V gene encodes CDR1 SGHDT and CDR2 YYEEEE. The CDR3 protein is CASSLKGGKAQYF. For the CDR3, the DNA is TGTGCCAGCAGCTTGAAAGGGGGCAAGGCCCAGTACTTC.

The chain links TRBV23-1 to TRBJ1-1; D may be TRBD1 (6 bases). TRBV23-1 belongs to the ORF category, with a function that is uncertain. V lost 4 bases and J 1 base, leaving 13 bases between the germline ends. This CDR3 has 15 residues. The CDR3 spells CASSRGGDGNTEAFF. As DNA, the CDR3 is TGCGCCAGCAGTCGAGGGGGTGACGGGAACACTGAAGCTTTCTTT.